Shown below are 8 T cell receptor beta chains from a single sample sequenced in a study of OX40 agonist ivuxolimab in advanced cancers. Assay used: immunoSEQ multiplex PCR; TCRdb lists only in-frame clones, some missing. The sample carries approximately 43,000 clones, more than 70% recorded once. This specimen was CD4+ or CD8+ T cells sorted from blood, taken in a trial of the OX40 agonist ivuxolimab. The receptors were gathered from an adult with an advanced solid tumor such as melanoma, head and neck, liver or kidney cancer.

This chain uses TRBV5-4 with TRBJ1-2, with 8 bases fitting TRBD1. The CDR3 sequence is 16 residues long. The germline gives CDR1 SGHNT, CDR2 YYREEE (reference sequence). V lost 2 bases and J lost 4; bases outside the gene matches: 10. CDR3 region: CASSLPPGQELYGYTF. The CDR3 DNA is TGTGCCAGCAGCTTACCTCCGGGACAGGAGCTCTATGGCTACACCTTC.

The chain joins TRBV6-5 to TRBJ2-1, with D possibly being TRBD2 (6 bases). This CDR3 is 13 amino acids long. Trimming pared 5 bases from V and 4 bases from J, leaving 9 bases between. Per germline, CDR1 MNHEY and CDR2 SVGAGI. The CDR3: CASSVGLYNEQFF. The DNA of the CDR3 is TGTGCCAGCAGTGTGGGACTTTACAATGAGCAGTTCTTC.

This rearrangement joins TRBV5-1 to TRBJ1-2; 11 nucleotides agree with TRBD1. This CDR3 contains 15 residues. CDR1 is SGHRS and CDR2 is YFSETQ in the germline V gene. Trimming cost V 3 bases and J 3 bases; bases outside gene matches: 4. The CDR3 here is CASSYGTGGDYGYTF. The CDR3 DNA follows: TGCGCCAGCAGCTACGGGACAGGGGGTGACTATGGCTACACCTTC. The complete variable domain, with remaining parts taken from reference TRBV5-1 and TRBJ1-2, reads KAGVTQTPRYLIKTRGQQVTLSCSPISGHRSVSWYQQTPGQGLQFLFEYFSETQRNKGNFPGRFSGRQFSNSRSEMNVSTLELGDSALYLCASSYGTGGDYGYTFGSGTRLTVV.

This clone came up a few times. This chain links TRBV21-1 with TRBJ1-1. TRBV21-1 is a documented pseudogene. This CDR3 is built from 14 residues. The CDR3, as DNA: TGTGCCAGCAGCAACCTGCGGCGGAGTACTGAAGCTTTCTTT. It is translated as CASSNLRRSTEAFF.

This clone was seen only a few times. V and J are TRBV11-3 and TRBJ1-5, with 7 bases matching TRBD1. The CDR3 consists of 14 residues. In germline, CDR1 is SGHNT, CDR2 YENEEA. Trimming at V came to 0 bases and at J to 7 bases, leaving 3 bases not matched to a gene. The CDR3 loop is CASSLEGGLQPQHF. In DNA, the CDR3 is TGTGCCAGCAGCTTAGAAGGGGGCTTGCAGCCCCAGCATTTT.

This clone appeared a few times. This chain connects TRBV7-2 to TRBJ2-7; 9 bases fit TRBD1. The CDR3 is 13 residues long. The germline gives CDR1 SGHTA, CDR2 FQGNSA. J was trimmed by 7 bases and V by 5 bases; bases with no gene match: 6. CDR3 nucleotide sequence: TGTGCCAGCAGCCCACAGGGGGCGGAGGAGCAGTACTTC. The encoded protein is CASSPQGAEEQYF.

About this clone itself: The junction shows a germline mismatch at one end, possibly a read error. This specimen includes other DNA sequences encoding the same CDR3. This rearrangement joins TRBV11-1 to TRBJ2-6, with 12 positions matching TRBD1. The germline V gene has CDR1 SGHAT and CDR2 FQDESV (reference sequence). This CDR3 has 19 residues. The CDR3 is CASSLRGQGAAVGANVLTF. DNA for the CDR3: TGTGCCAGCAGCTTAAGGGGACAGGGGGCGGCTGTTGGGGCTAACGTCCTGACTTTC.

A note on this clone: Other DNA sequences from this sample encode an identical CDR3 as well. The chain is built from TRBV11-3 and TRBJ2-5; D uncertain. CDR3 length: 11 residues. V lost 1 base and J 5 bases, leaving 2 bases between the germline ends. Germline V gene lookup returns CDR1 SGHNT and CDR2 YENEEA. The CDR3 DNA sequence: TGTGCCAGCAGCTTAGGGGAGACCCAGTACTTC. This translates into CASSLGETQYF. Full variable domain (missing parts from reference TRBV11-3 and TRBJ2-5): EAGVVQSPRYKIIEKKQPVAFWCNPISGHNTLYWYLQNLGQGPELLIRYENEEAVDDSQLPKDRFSAERLKGVDSTLKIQPAELGDSAVYLCASSLGETQYFGPGTRLLVL.